Listed here are 22 T cell receptor beta chains from one sample, sequenced in a study of blood T cell repertoires in COVID-19. Sequencing used immunoSEQ multiplex PCR; TCRdb keeps in-frame clones, though not all of them. Here the sample spans more than 120,000 clones, 85% to 90% being singletons. Input material: peripheral blood. The receptors originated from a man aged 50-59 years who had recovered from COVID-19.

V is TRBV10-2 and J is TRBJ1-3, with D unresolved. This CDR3 contains 13 residues. Germline CDR1 reads WSHSY; CDR2 reads SAAADI. Trimming removed 4 bases at V and 4 bases at J, with 8 bases between. The CDR3 here is CASSVRSGNTIYF. The CDR3 DNA is TGCGCCAGCAGTGTGCGATCGGGAAACACCATATATTTT.

This chain connects TRBV29-1 to TRBJ1-2; 7 nucleotides match TRBD1. Germline CDR1 reads SQVTM; CDR2 reads ANQGSEA. V gave up 7 bases and J gave up 1 base; unmatched junction bases: 3. This CDR3 region has 12 residues. CDR3 loop: CSGGQLNYGYTF. CDR3 bases: TGCAGCGGGGGACAGCTTAACTATGGCTACACCTTC.

This clone was counted once. The chain recombines TRBV6-5 with TRBJ2-5; D is perhaps TRBD2 (6 bases). Germline CDR1 and CDR2: MNHEY and SVGAGI. The CDR3 is 13 amino acids. V gave up 6 bases and J gave up 2 bases, with 10 bases separating them. In nucleotides, the CDR3 is TGTGCCAGCAGGGGGGGAACTCAAGAGACCCAGTACTTC. The encoded protein is CASRGGTQETQYF.

CDR3 sequence reads: CASSIRSRDIQYF. CDR3 bases: TGTGCCAGCAGCATCCGATCGAGGGACATTCAGTACTTC. This rearrangement joins TRBV7-2 to TRBJ2-4; a possible D gene is TRBD2 (5 bases). Germline V CDR1 and CDR2: SGHTA, FQGNSA. This CDR3 region has 13 residues. Trimming stripped 5 bases from V and 8 bases from J, with 13 bases between. Variable domain in full (rest from reference TRBV7-2 and TRBJ2-4): GAGVSQSPSNKVTEKGKDVELRCDPISGHTALYWYRQSLGQGLEFLIYFQGNSAPDKSGLPSDRFSAERTGGSVSTLTIQRTQQEDSAVYLCASSIRSRDIQYFGAGTRLSVL.

This clone was observed a handful of times. The chain joins TRBV3-1 (or the pseudogene TRBV3-2) to TRBJ1-2; the D gene is possibly TRBD1 (5 bases). The CDR3 sequence is 14 residues long. V gave up 0 bases and J gave up 7 bases, with 12 bases separating them. Germline lookup yields CDR1 LGHDT and CDR2 YNNKEL (reference sequence). The CDR3 DNA is TGTGCCAGCAGCCAAGAGACAGTAGTCGCTGGCTACACCTTC. The encoded protein is CASSQETVVAGYTF.

The V and J genes are TRBV7-2 and TRBJ2-7; 9 nucleotides match TRBD1. The CDR3 is made up of 13 amino acids. Germline assignment: CDR1 SGHTA and CDR2 FQGNSA. With 1 base clipped from V and 12 bases from J, the junction kept 7 bases outside the gene matches. CDR3 protein: CASSLGNRGRLYF. The CDR3 DNA is TGTGCCAGCAGCTTAGGAAACAGGGGGCGTCTGTACTTC.

This clone has just one count. The J gene is TRBJ1-2, the V gene TRBV7-9; 7 bases agree with TRBD1. Losses at the gene ends were 1 base for V and 2 bases for J; bases not matched to a gene: 4. The CDR3 is 15 amino acids. Germline V gives CDR1 SEHNR, CDR2 FQNEAQ (reference sequence). CDR3 region: CASSLVDRPNYGYTF. In DNA, the CDR3 is TGTGCCAGCAGCTTAGTGGACAGGCCGAACTATGGCTACACCTTC.

This clone was observed a handful of times. The rearrangement joins TRBV7-2 to TRBJ2-2; TRBD1 matches at 11 bases. The CDR3 runs to 17 residues. V trimming: 5 bases; J trimming: 2 bases; junction bases outside the gene matches: 7. The germline V gene encodes CDR1 SGHTA and CDR2 FQGNSA. The CDR3 sequence: CASSARTGGLNTGELFF. Here the CDR3 DNA reads TGTGCCAGCAGCGCCCGGACAGGGGGCCTAAACACCGGGGAGCTGTTTTTT.

This clone showed up just once. The chain employs TRBV4-3 and TRBJ2-7, with 9 bases lining up with TRBD1. Germline values: CDR1 LGHNA, CDR2 YSLEER. This CDR3 contains 14 residues. V was pared by 1 base and J by 4 bases, with 2 bases of the junction left unmatched. CDR3 nucleotides: TGCGCCAGCAGCCAAGGGACAGGGGATTACGAGCAGTACTTC. Protein product: CASSQGTGDYEQYF.

This chain uses TRBV25-1 with TRBJ2-7; a possible D gene is TRBD1 (7 bases). The CDR3 length is 13 residues. The V and J ends lost 3 bases and 2 bases respectively, with 8 bases between them. Germline V gene data show CDR1 as MGHDK and CDR2 as SYGVNS. The CDR3 coding sequence is TGTGCCAGCAGTGACAGGGGGGCCTACGAGCAGTACTTC. This translates into CASSDRGAYEQYF.

This sequence joins TRBV19 and TRBJ2-3; 8 nucleotides agree with TRBD1. The CDR3 sequence is 14 residues long. Losses at the gene ends were 7 bases for V and 0 bases for J; bases not matched to a gene: 3. From germline, CDR1 is LNHDA and CDR2 SQIVND (reference sequence). The CDR3 coding sequence is TGTGCCAGTACGGGACAGGTTAGCACAGATACGCAGTATTTT. This encodes CASTGQVSTDTQYF. Full variable domain (rest looked up from reference TRBV19 and TRBJ2-3): DGGITQSPKYLFRKEGQNVTLSCEQNLNHDAMYWYRQDPGQGLRLIYYSQIVNDFQKGDIAEGYSVSREKKESFPLTVTSAQKNPTAFYLCASTGQVSTDTQYFGPGTRLTVL.

The chain has TRBV14 and TRBJ2-3, with 10 bases aligning to TRBD2. The CDR3 consists of 17 residues. CDR1 and CDR2 from the germline V gene are SGHDN and FVKESK. V lost 2 bases to trimming and J lost 3 bases; unmatched junction nucleotides: 8. CDR3 residues: CASSQPTILAGTDTQYF. As DNA, the CDR3 is TGTGCCAGCAGCCAACCAACGATACTAGCGGGAACAGATACGCAGTATTTT.

The chain recombines TRBV9 with TRBJ2-1; the match to TRBD1 covers 7 bases. V gave up 4 bases and J gave up 5 bases; unmatched junction bases: 6. The CDR3 is 14 amino acids. The germline gives CDR1 SGDLS, CDR2 YYNGEE. This CDR3 reads CASSSGQAHNEQFF. DNA for the CDR3: TGTGCCAGCAGCTCCGGACAGGCTCACAATGAGCAGTTCTTC.

The rearrangement links TRBV5-4 to TRBJ1-4; D is perhaps TRBD1 (5 bases). The length of the CDR3 is 14 residues. V lost 0 bases, J lost 7 bases, and 10 bases lay in between. Germline V gene sequence: CDR1 SGHNT, CDR2 YYREEE (reference sequence). The CDR3: CASSLGGRGEKLFF. In nucleotides, the CDR3 is TGTGCCAGCAGCTTGGGAGGAAGGGGTGAAAAACTGTTTTTT.

The rearrangement links TRBV10-3 to TRBJ2-7, with 8 bases fitting TRBD2. Germline values: CDR1 ENHRY, CDR2 SYGVKD. V shed 0 bases and J 3 bases; nucleotides not matched to a gene: 4. The CDR3 runs to 15 residues. The CDR3 reads CAISESRGGLYEQYF. CDR3 DNA sequence: TGTGCCATCAGTGAGTCTCGCGGGGGGCTCTACGAGCAGTACTTC.

The genes are TRBV27 and TRBJ1-5; D may be TRBD1 (6 bases). Looked up from germline, CDR1 is MNHEY and CDR2 is SMNVEV (reference sequence). The V gene lost 2 bases and the J gene lost 4 bases, with 12 bases spanning the gap. This CDR3 is built from 15 residues. The CDR3 DNA reads as TGTGCCAGCAGTTTAACCGGGACAAGGAATCAGCCCCAGCATTTT. Encoded protein: CASSLTGTRNQPQHF.

The J gene is TRBJ1-1, the V gene TRBV18; D is possibly TRBD1 (6 bases). This CDR3 contains 14 residues. Germline V gene lookup returns CDR1 KGHSH and CDR2 LQKENI. V lost 4 bases and J lost 3, with 12 bases in between. As DNA, the CDR3 is TGTGCCAGCTCACGGGGGCGAGCGGACACTGAAGCTTTCTTT. Residues: CASSRGRADTEAFF.

The chain links TRBV20-1 to TRBJ1-3, with 9 bases that match TRBD1. From germline, CDR1 is DFQATT and CDR2 SNEGSKA (reference sequence). V was clipped by 3 bases and J by 1 base; unmatched bases: 7. The CDR3 covers 16 residues. CDR3 sequence reads: CSASDRGEFSGNTIYF. CDR3 in DNA: TGCAGTGCTAGTGACAGGGGGGAGTTTTCTGGAAACACCATATATTTT.

This sequence joins TRBV7-9 and TRBJ2-6, with 10 bases identical to TRBD1. There are 17 residues in the CDR3. CDR1 is SEHNR, CDR2 FQNEAQ, per germline (reference sequence). The V and J ends lost 1 base and 0 bases, in that order; junction bases with no gene match: 0. CDR3 coding DNA: TGTGCCAGCAGCTTAGGACAGGGGGCCTCTGGGGCCAACGTCCTGACTTTC. Translating it yields CASSLGQGASGANVLTF.

The CDR3 loop reads CASSLAGESNQPQHF. Here the CDR3 DNA reads TGTGCCAGCAGCTTAGCGGGGGAAAGCAATCAGCCCCAGCATTTT. This chain joins TRBV11-2 and TRBJ1-5, with D possibly TRBD1 on 5 matching bases. CDR1 is SGHAT and CDR2 is FQNNGV in the germline V gene. The CDR3 runs 15 residues. The V and J ends lost 1 base and 1 base respectively, with 8 bases between them.

This clone has just one count. This sequence joins TRBV6-2 or TRBV6-3 and TRBJ2-7; no definite D call. The germline V and J ends were trimmed by 0 bases and 0 bases, with 6 bases remaining between them. The CDR3 length is 14 residues. CDR1 is MNHEY and CDR2 is SVGEGT in the germline V gene. The DNA for the CDR3 is TGTGCCAGCAGTTACTCCCCGAGCTCCTACGAGCAGTACTTC. Its protein is CASSYSPSSYEQYF.

This clone was recorded only once. The rearrangement joins TRBV7-8 to TRBJ2-5; the match to TRBD1 covers 8 bases. The V and J ends lost 5 bases and 4 bases, in that order; junction bases with no gene match: 9. CDR1 is SGHVS, CDR2 FQNEAQ, per germline. There are 15 residues in the CDR3. This CDR3 reads CASSPRQGPSETQYF. The CDR3 DNA sequence: TGTGCCAGCAGCCCTAGACAGGGGCCTTCAGAGACCCAGTACTTC.